This T cell receptor (beta chain) is from a study of T cell clonality in common variable immunodeficiency. Notes on the study in general: Fewer TCRbeta clones were shared among CVID subjects than controls. In common variable immunodeficiency, TCR beta chains reportedly carried fewer deletions and N-nucleotide insertions.

The assay was immunoSEQ multiplex PCR, and TCRdb's table has in-frame clones only and misses some. This sample has some 42,000 clones, each found more than once. There are a few counts of this clone. Its antigen is unidentified. This same CDR3 is encoded by further DNA sequences in the sample. Sequencing was carried out using peripheral blood mononuclear cells. This TCR came from a human donor with common variable immunodeficiency.

The covered CDR3 bases are TGTGCCAGCTCAGGAAGACAGGGGCAAGCCTACGAG. As protein: CASSGRQGQAYE. From start to end, the CDR3 is CASSGRQGQAYEQYF. The chain recombines TRBV18 with TRBJ2-7, with 8 bases aligning to TRBD1. The read halts 3 residues ahead of the CDR3 end, with the missing end drawn from the germline J gene. Losses at the gene ends were 5 bases for V and 2 bases for J; bases not matched to a gene: 8. Germline-derived CDR1 and CDR2 are KGHSH and LQKENI. This CDR3 spans 15 amino acids.